This entry lists 8 T cell receptor beta chains sequenced from one sample in a study of T-cell memory formation after mild COVID-19. TCRdb used MiXCR to reprocess the 5' RACE reads, holding one entry per CDR3 protein. The sample yields about 360,000 distinct CDR3 sequences, 13% to 15% seen once. The source material was PBMCs or a T cell subset sorted from them (not recorded which). Every receptor here comes from a man between 18 and 29 years old who had mild COVID-19 (a few samples of this study predate the infection). Cell type and time point are not known.

V usage is TRBV20-1 and J usage is TRBJ2-2; perhaps TRBD2 as D (6 bases). CDR3 length equals 15 residues. CDR1 and CDR2 from the germline V gene are DFQATT and SNEGSKA (reference sequence). V shed 6 bases and J shed 3 bases, with 17 bases lying between them. This CDR3 is CSANRTGDHTGELFF. Here the CDR3 DNA reads TGCAGTGCCAACCGCACGGGGGACCACACCGGGGAGCTGTTTTTT.

The J gene is TRBJ1-4, the V gene TRBV9, with 7 bases fitting TRBD1. The V segment lost 2 bases and the J segment 5 bases; nucleotides outside the gene matches: 3. The CDR3 is 14 residues long. Germline values: CDR1 SGDLS, CDR2 YYNGEE. The CDR3 nucleotides read TGTGCCAGCAGCGTTGGGACAGCGAATGAAAAACTGTTTTTT. Translated: CASSVGTANEKLFF.

This clonotype was found a few times. V gene TRBV9 combines with J gene TRBJ2-3; D remains ambiguous. Trimming shortened V by 0 bases and J by 2 bases, and 10 bases separated the two germline ends. In germline, CDR1 is SGDLS, CDR2 YYNGEE. The CDR3 length is 15 residues. The CDR3 bases are TGTGCCAGCAGCGTAGTCCCTACACCCACAGATACGCAGTATTTT. Residues: CASSVVPTPTDTQYF.

The rearrangement joins TRBV20-1 to TRBJ2-7; D not certain. V was shortened by 2 bases and J by 2 bases, with 7 bases between the two germline ends. Germline lookup yields CDR1 DFQATT and CDR2 SNEGSKA (reference sequence). The CDR3 contains 12 residues. This chain's CDR3 is CSARTATYEQYV. As DNA, the CDR3 is TGCAGTGCTAGAACGGCAACCTACGAGCAGTACGTC.

The rearrangement joins TRBV7-3 to TRBJ1-6; no clear D. This CDR3 is 13 amino acids long. In germline, CDR1 is SGHTA, CDR2 FQGTGA. Between the trimmed V and J ends, which lost 1 base and 13 bases, there was a span of 11 bases. The DNA of the CDR3 is TGTGCCAGCAGCTTAAATCTGGGTGGGCCCCTCCACTTT. As protein: CASSLNLGGPLHF.

This clonotype was seen a few times. V and J are TRBV20-1 and TRBJ1-2; TRBD1 might be the D (5 bases). Trimming cost V 5 bases and J 4 bases, with 11 bases left between them. This CDR3 has 12 amino acids. Germline CDR1 DFQATT, CDR2 SNEGSKA (reference sequence). CDR3 in DNA: TGCAGTGCTGCGCGGGGGACCTATGGCTACACCTTC. Translation gives CSAARGTYGYTF.

This chain links TRBV20-1 with TRBJ1-2, with D possibly matching TRBD1 (5 bases). Trimming took 6 bases from V and 5 from J, leaving 16 bases between them. Germline CDR1 is DFQATT and CDR2 is SNEGSKA (reference sequence). The CDR3 is 13 residues long. CDR3 residues: CSAPGPGGYGYTF. The CDR3 coding sequence is TGCAGTGCCCCGGGACCTGGGGGTTATGGCTACACCTTC.

In its sample, this clonotype was seen a few times. This sequence joins TRBV5-5 and TRBJ2-3; D is possibly TRBD2 (5 bases). Germline assignment: CDR1 SGHKS and CDR2 YYEKEE (reference sequence). The CDR3 loop spans 15 amino acids. Trimming removed 1 base from V and 1 base from J, with 10 bases in between. In DNA, the CDR3 is TGTGCCAGCAGCTTGAGTCGGGGAGGCACAGATACGCAGTATTTT. Amino acid sequence: CASSLSRGGTDTQYF.